This passage covers 14 T cell receptor beta chains from one sample sequenced in a study of blood T cell repertoires in COVID-19. Assay: immunoSEQ multiplex PCR; the TCRdb copy retains only in-frame clones and omits some. The table lists 55,000 or so clones, 88% of them singletons, with 8.5% in the top ten. Sequencing input: peripheral blood. The receptors shown here come from a man aged 55-75 years with active COVID-19.

The chain joins TRBV7-2 to TRBJ2-7, with TRBD2 matching over 10 bases. The CDR3 loop spans 16 amino acids. Germline V gene data show CDR1 as SGHTA and CDR2 as FQGNSA. V lost 4 bases, J lost 4 bases, and 10 bases stayed unmatched. The CDR3 region has the DNA TGTGCCAGCAGCTGGGGGACTAGCGTCGGGTCTTACGAGCAGTACTTC. This sequence encodes CASSWGTSVGSYEQYF.

The rearrangement joins TRBV7-9 to TRBJ2-4; TRBD1 matches at 7 bases. Germline-derived CDR1 and CDR2 are SEHNR and FQNEAQ (reference sequence). This CDR3 spans 12 amino acids. With V trimmed by 10 bases and J by 3 bases, 3 bases remained unmatched. CDR3 loop: CATRDSKNIQYF. Written as DNA, the CDR3 is TGTGCCACTCGGGACAGCAAAAACATTCAGTACTTC.

The rearrangement uses TRBV21-1 and TRBJ1-1; the table's TRBD1 call for D was not verified on the DNA. TRBV21-1 is a documented pseudogene. CDR3 length: 16 residues. CDR3 sequence reads: CASSRDGAGGFTEAFF. CDR3 DNA: TGTGCCAGCAGCAGGGATGGGGCAGGGGGATTCACTGAAGCTTTCTTT.

J is TRBJ2-1 and V is TRBV9; TRBD2 matches at 13 bases. The V gene end was trimmed by 3 bases and the J gene end by 8 bases; junction bases not matched to a gene: 8. CDR1 and CDR2 from the germline V gene are SGDLS and YYNGEE. The CDR3 totals 16 residues. CDR3 in amino acids: CASSALTSGRAHEQFF. CDR3 nucleotides: TGTGCCAGCAGCGCGTTAACTAGCGGGAGGGCCCATGAGCAGTTCTTC.

This sequence joins TRBV11-2 and TRBJ2-3; TRBD1 matches at 7 bases. This CDR3 spans 14 amino acids. Germline-derived CDR1 and CDR2 are SGHAT and FQNNGV. J was trimmed by 0 bases and V by 5 bases; bases with no gene match: 2. This CDR3 is CASSGQVSTDTQYF. As DNA, the CDR3 is TGTGCCAGCAGCGGACAGGTTAGCACAGATACGCAGTATTTT.

The gene calls are TRBV7-3 and TRBJ2-2; tentatively, D is TRBD1 (7 bases). The length of the CDR3 is 17 residues. CDR1 and CDR2 (germline): SGHTA, FQGTGA. V was trimmed by 1 base and J by 0 bases, leaving 12 bases between them. The CDR3 here is CASSLNIRGANTGELFF. CDR3 nucleotide sequence: TGTGCCAGCAGCTTAAATATCAGGGGGGCGAACACCGGGGAGCTGTTTTTT.

The J gene is TRBJ1-6, the V gene TRBV30, with 7 bases fitting TRBD1. In germline, CDR1 is GTSNPN, CDR2 SVGIG (reference sequence). After removal of 4 bases from V and 5 bases from J, the junction contained 11 bases not matched to a gene. CDR3 size: 16 residues. The CDR3 sequence is CAWTPGRGQNNSPLHF. CDR3 coding DNA: TGTGCCTGGACCCCCGGGAGGGGGCAGAATAATTCACCCCTCCACTTT. The whole variable domain, filled in from reference TRBV30 and TRBJ1-6, reads SQTIHQWPATLVQPVGSPLSLECTVEGTSNPNLYWYRQAAGRGLQLLFYSVGIGQISSEVPQNLSASRPQDRQFILSSKKLLLSDSGFYLCAWTPGRGQNNSPLHFGNGTRLTVT.

V gene TRBV15 combines with J gene TRBJ2-1; 14 nucleotides agree with TRBD2. The CDR3 extends over 13 amino acids. V trimming: 8 bases; J trimming: 7 bases; junction bases outside the gene matches: 1. Germline V gene sequence: CDR1 LNHNV, CDR2 YYDKDF (reference sequence). Here the CDR3 reads CATGTSGSNEQFF. DNA of the CDR3: TGTGCCACCGGGACTAGCGGGAGTAATGAGCAGTTCTTC.

The chain employs TRBV12-3 or TRBV12-4 and TRBJ2-7; no reliable D call. The V end was cut by 3 bases, the J end by 5 bases, with 11 bases between. The CDR3 spans 13 residues. The CDR3 bases are TGTGCCAGCAGTTTCCCCGGTAGTAACGAGCAGTACTTC. Encoded protein: CASSFPGSNEQYF.

This chain uses TRBV7-3 with TRBJ2-7, with 7 bases identical to TRBD2. J gave up 7 bases and V 2 bases, and 11 bases lay outside the gene matches. CDR1 SGHTA and CDR2 FQGTGA come from the germline V gene. The CDR3 loop spans 15 amino acids. The CDR3 sequence is CASSLSGGGSSEQYF. The CDR3 nucleotides are TGTGCCAGCAGCTTATCTGGCGGGGGAAGTTCGGAGCAGTACTTC.

This chain connects TRBV11-2 to TRBJ1-2; weak D call: TRBD1 (5 bases). The CDR3 covers 14 residues. The germline V gene has CDR1 SGHAT and CDR2 FQNNGV. V gave up 2 bases and J gave up 8 bases, with 15 bases separating them. The CDR3 DNA is TGTGCCAGCAGCTTACCGATGGAGGGGTGGGGCTACACCTTC. Its translation is CASSLPMEGWGYTF.

J is TRBJ1-1 and V is TRBV11-2; unclear D gene. The V gene's germline CDR1 is SGHAT and CDR2 FQNNGV. The CDR3 is 14 amino acids. V gave up 1 base and J gave up 5 bases, with 11 bases separating them. CDR3 residues: CASSLGEVWTEAFF. CDR3 nucleotides: TGTGCCAGCAGCTTAGGAGAAGTCTGGACTGAAGCTTTCTTT.

V is TRBV5-1 and J is TRBJ2-3; tentatively, D is TRBD1 (6 bases). CDR3 length: 14 amino acids. Between the trimmed V and J ends, which lost 5 bases and 5 bases, there was a span of 15 bases. The germline V gene has CDR1 SGHRS and CDR2 YFSETQ. CDR3 residues: CASRGRQEVDTQYF. Written as DNA, the CDR3 is TGCGCCAGCAGGGGGAGACAGGAGGTAGATACGCAGTATTTT.

V gene TRBV5-8 combines with J gene TRBJ2-7; 7 positions agree with TRBD2. Unmatched junction bases numbered 6, after V lost 1 base and J lost 2 bases. The CDR3 is made up of 15 amino acids. Per germline, CDR1 SGHTS and CDR2 YDEGEE. CDR3 in amino acids: CASSLISGAAYEQYF. The CDR3 nucleotides are TGTGCCAGCAGCTTGATAAGCGGGGCTGCCTACGAGCAGTACTTC.